These T cell receptor beta chains were read from a single sample in a study of T cell responses to AZD1222 COVID-19 vaccine. Clones were sequenced by immunoSEQ multiplex PCR, and TCRdb holds only the in-frame ones, with some missing. The sample carries 120,000 to 150,000 clones, nearly 90% recorded once. The sequencing used peripheral blood, collected on day 0 of AZD1222 vaccination. The receptors were gathered from an adult in good health. Each CDR3 is given with its conserved first and last residue. A D gene is named only where the DNA matches it firmly. Only part of the rows carry a size: once, few, many, or a class if the clone is expanded.

size	D	V	J	DNA	CDR3
-	-	TRBV9	TRBJ2-3	TGTGCCAGCAGCGCGTTCTCCACAGATACGCAGTATTTT	CASSAFSTDTQYF
-	-	TRBV19	TRBJ2-4	TGTGCCAGTAGTACTCCCGACTCGGTCGGCAAAAACATTCAGTACTTC	CASSTPDSVGKNIQYF
-	-	TRBV7-8	TRBJ1-1	TGTGCCAGCAGCTTAACAATTTTGCCGGGCCCCAAGACTGAAGCTTTCTTT	CASSLTILPGPKTEAFF
-	-	TRBV4-1	TRBJ1-6	TGCGCCAGCAGCCAAGGCTGGTTGGGTTCACCCCTCCACTTT	CASSQGWLGSPLHF
-	-	TRBV24-1	TRBJ1-4	TGTGCCACCAGCGAGGGGAAGGGGCGAGAAAAACTGTTTTTT	CATSEGKGREKLFF
-	-	TRBV20-1	TRBJ2-1	TGCAGTGCTAGTCCTTCAGAAGAGCAGTTCTTC	CSASPSEEQFF
-	-	TRBV5-4	TRBJ1-6	TGTGCCAGCAGCTCAAGGGCAGGAGCGAATTCACCCCTCCACTTT	CASSSRAGANSPLHF
-	TRBD1	TRBV28	TRBJ1-5	TGTGCCAGCTTAAAGCCGGGACAGACAAATCAGCCCCAGCATTTT	CASLKPGQTNQPQHF
-	TRBD2	TRBV7-3	TRBJ2-1	TGTGCCAGCAGGGCGGGAGGGGCGAACAACAATGAGCAGTTCTTC	CASRAGGANNNEQFF
-	TRBD2	TRBV9	TRBJ2-3	TGTGCCAGCAGCGCCTGGGGCGGGAGTACGGGAAATACGCAGTATTTT	CASSAWGGSTGNTQYF
-	-	TRBV5-8	TRBJ1-5	TGTGCCAGCAGCCCTGGGATGGGTAGCAATCAGCCCCAGCATTTT	CASSPGMGSNQPQHF
-	-	TRBV7-2	TRBJ2-1	TGTGCCAGCAGCTTAGGCGTTTACGGGCAGTTCTTC	CASSLGVYGQFF
-	-	TRBV3-1/TRBV3-2	TRBJ2-7	TGTGCCAGCAGCCAAGCCAGGGCCTACGAGCAGTACTTC	CASSQARAYEQYF
once	-	TRBV7-9	TRBJ1-6	TGTGCCAGCAGCTTAGCAGGCGGGGCTTATTCACCCCTCCACTTT	CASSLAGGAYSPLHF
-	-	TRBV4-1	TRBJ2-1	TGCGCCAGCAGCCCTTCCGGACTTCCCCTATTAAACAATGAGCAGTTCTTC	CASSPSGLPLLNNEQFF
-	-	TRBV7-2	TRBJ1-6	TGTGCCAGCAGCCCCTGGGGGGGGTTCAGCTCCTATAATTCACCCCTCCACTTT	CASSPWGGFSSYNSPLHF
-	TRBD2	TRBV5-4	TRBJ2-1	TGTGCCAGCAGCCCGGGACTAGCGGAGGAGCAGTTCTTC	CASSPGLAEEQFF
-	-	TRBV12-3/TRBV12-4	TRBJ1-1	TGTGCCAGCAGTTTCAAGAGAGGTACTGAAGCTTTCTTT	CASSFKRGTEAFF
-	TRBD2	TRBV27	TRBJ2-7	TGTGCCAGCAGTTTTACTAGCGGGAGTTACGAGCAGTACTTC	CASSFTSGSYEQYF
-	-	TRBV7-3	TRBJ1-2	TGTGCCAGCAGCTTAAGCCGGGACACTAGATCCTCTGGCTACACCTTC	CASSLSRDTRSSGYTF
-	TRBD2	TRBV5-4	TRBJ2-2	TGTGCCAGCAGTGGGACTAGCGGGAGAGGGGGTGGGGAGCTGTTTTTT	CASSGTSGRGGGELFF
-	-	TRBV6-5	TRBJ2-7	TGTGCCACCCTCGAGCGGTGGTTAGGCTACGAGCAGTACTTC	CATLERWLGYEQYF
-	TRBD2	TRBV10-1	TRBJ2-5	TGCGCCAGCAGTGATCCGGGGAGCGGGAGCGAGACCCAGTACTTC	CASSDPGSGSETQYF
-	-	TRBV5-1	TRBJ1-1	TGCGCCAGCAGCTTGCGCGGGACAGAAGCTTTCTTT	CASSLRGTEAFF
-	TRBD1	TRBV5-1	TRBJ2-5	TGCGCCAGCAGGTTGGGGACAGGGGTAGAGACCCAGTACTTC	CASRLGTGVETQYF
-	-	TRBV5-1	TRBJ2-1	TGCGCCAGCAGCCCAGAGCCGGCGAATGAGCAGTTCTTC	CASSPEPANEQFF
-	TRBD1	TRBV29-1	TRBJ2-7	TGCAGCGCGGGACAGTCTTTGGACGAGCAGTACTTC	CSAGQSLDEQYF
-	-	TRBV7-2	TRBJ1-1	TGTGCCAGCAGCCCTTCTGGGACTGCCACTGAAGCTTTCTTT	CASSPSGTATEAFF